These 25 T cell receptor beta chains were sequenced from one sample in a study of cytomegalovirus exposure and HLA in healthy donors. PCR primers comprised 60 Vbeta and 13 Jbeta primers. TCRdb's table, derived via immunoSEQ multiplex PCR, lists solely in-frame clones and lacks some. This sample has about 120,000 clones, with 70% to 90% found just once. Input material: PBMCs. The source of these receptors is a man between 18 and 35 years old in good health and CMV-seropositive.

This clone was counted only a few times. The chain couples TRBV5-1 to TRBJ2-4; possible D gene TRBD2, 6 bases. The CDR3 has 18 residues. The ends were cut back, 2 bases at V and 3 bases at J, with 21 bases in the middle. Germline-derived CDR1 and CDR2 are SGHRS and YFSETQ. CDR3: CASSFSQEGKKGKNIQYF. The CDR3 nucleotides read TGCGCCAGCAGCTTCAGTCAGGAGGGAAAAAAGGGCAAAAACATTCAGTACTTC.

This clone was detected only once. The genes are TRBV30 and TRBJ2-3, with 7 bases aligning to TRBD1. Trimming took 0 bases from V and 8 from J; bases not matched to a gene: 5. This CDR3 contains 13 residues. CDR1 is GTSNPN, CDR2 SVGIG, per germline (reference sequence). The CDR3 sequence is CAWSVLGGLTQYF. The CDR3 DNA is TGTGCCTGGAGTGTACTAGGGGGCCTTACGCAGTATTTT.

The J gene is TRBJ1-2, the V gene TRBV11-2; D ambiguous. The CDR3 totals 12 residues. Trimming left V 5 bases short and J 10 bases short, with 14 bases between. Germline V gene data show CDR1 as SGHAT and CDR2 as FQNNGV. CDR3 sequence: CASSVLRGDYTF. The CDR3 DNA follows: TGTGCCAGCAGCGTCCTTCGGGGAGACTACACCTTC. Full variable domain (missing parts from reference TRBV11-2 and TRBJ1-2): EAGVAQSPRYKIIEKRQSVAFWCNPISGHATLYWYQQILGQGPKLLIQFQNNGVVDDSQLPKDRFSAERLKGVDSTLKIQPAKLEDSAVYLCASSVLRGDYTFGSGTRLTVV.

The V gene is TRBV19, the J gene TRBJ2-7, with 9 bases that match TRBD1. Germline trimming cut 5 bases from V and 4 bases from J; bases unmatched to any gene: 9. The CDR3 totals 15 residues. Germline values: CDR1 LNHDA, CDR2 SQIVND (reference sequence). The DNA of the CDR3 is TGTGCCAGTAGTCCCGGGACAGGGATGGCGTACGAGCAGTACTTC. It codes for CASSPGTGMAYEQYF.

The sample holds one count of this clone. The chain combines TRBV29-1 with TRBJ1-1; D call uncertain. Germline V lookup: CDR1 SQVTM, CDR2 ANQGSEA. V lost 3 bases to trimming and J lost 4 bases, with 15 bases between them. This CDR3 contains 14 residues. The CDR3 nucleotides read TGCAGCGTTGAGGGGTGGGAGGTCTCCACTGAAGCTTTCTTT. Protein sequence: CSVEGWEVSTEAFF. Using reference TRBV29-1 and TRBJ1-1 for the parts outside the CDR3, the full variable domain is SAVISQKPSRDICQRGTSLTIQCQVDSQVTMMFWYRQQPGQSLTLIATANQGSEATYESGFVIDKFPISRPNLTFSTLTVSNMSPEDSSIYLCSVEGWEVSTEAFFGQGTRLTVV.

This clone was detected a few times. The chain combines TRBV6-5 with TRBJ2-2, with D maybe TRBD1 (5 bases). Germline V gene data show CDR1 as MNHEY and CDR2 as SVGAGI. Trimming pared 3 bases from V and 3 bases from J, leaving 8 bases between. The CDR3 is 14 residues long. The CDR3 coding sequence is TGTGCCAGCAGTTATAAGGGGTACACCGGGGAGCTGTTTTTT. As protein: CASSYKGYTGELFF.

The chain couples TRBV9 to TRBJ2-3; TRBD2 agrees at 13 bases. With 4 bases clipped from V and 6 bases from J, the junction kept 8 bases outside the gene matches. There are 16 residues in the CDR3. Germline-derived CDR1 and CDR2 are SGDLS and YYNGEE. Here the CDR3 reads CASSISGTSGADTQYF. The CDR3 region has the DNA TGTGCCAGCAGCATCTCCGGGACTAGCGGGGCGGATACGCAGTATTTT.

The rearrangement links TRBV6-5 to TRBJ2-1, with TRBD1 identical over 7 bases. The germline V gene encodes CDR1 MNHEY and CDR2 SVGAGI. The V and J ends lost 6 bases and 5 bases, in that order; junction bases with no gene match: 10. There are 15 residues in the CDR3. The CDR3 is CASSSDRAAHNEQFF. The DNA of the CDR3 is TGTGCCAGCAGCAGTGACAGGGCGGCTCACAATGAGCAGTTCTTC.

This clone was observed once. This chain links TRBV2 with TRBJ2-3; a weak D match, TRBD1 (6 bases). V lost 3 bases, J lost 4 bases, and 14 bases lay in between. This CDR3 region has 15 residues. CDR1 and CDR2 from the germline V gene are SNHLY and FYNNEI. The CDR3 spells CASSERGFGADTQYF. The DNA for the CDR3 is TGTGCCAGCAGTGAGAGGGGGTTCGGAGCAGATACGCAGTATTTT.

The V and J genes are TRBV10-1 and TRBJ2-7; D might be TRBD1 (5 bases). The CDR3 is 13 amino acids. Germline V gives CDR1 WNHNN, CDR2 SYGVQD (reference sequence). V was cut by 4 bases and J by 6 bases, with 13 bases left in between. CDR3 sequence reads: CASSVQGIGEQYF. In DNA form, the CDR3 reads TGCGCCAGCAGTGTGCAGGGAATCGGCGAGCAGTACTTC.

This chain uses TRBV28 with TRBJ2-5, with TRBD1 identical over 8 bases. The end of the DNA aligns better with TRBJ2-7, so the J call may be wrong. Per the germline V gene, CDR1 is MDHEN and CDR2 is SYDVKM. This CDR3 has 13 amino acids. For the CDR3, the DNA is TGTGCCAGCAGTCCAGGGGGCCTCTACGAGCAGTACTTC. It codes for CASSPGGLYEQYF.

V gene TRBV30 combines with J gene TRBJ1-1; 10 nucleotides line up with TRBD1. The germline gives CDR1 GTSNPN, CDR2 SVGIG (reference sequence). Germline trimming cut 2 bases from V and 3 bases from J; bases unmatched to any gene: 6. The CDR3 is 15 amino acids. The CDR3 coding sequence is TGTGCCTGGAGTTTACTAGGGACAGGGGACACTGAAGCTTTCTTT. It codes for CAWSLLGTGDTEAFF.

The chain carries TRBV5-4 and TRBJ2-2; TRBD2 matches at 12 bases. Germline CDR1 reads SGHNT; CDR2 reads YYREEE (reference sequence). This CDR3 spans 15 amino acids. V was pared by 7 bases and J by 5 bases, with 6 bases of the junction left unmatched. CDR3 sequence (DNA): TGTGCCAGCGCTAGCGGGGGGGCGCAAACCGGGGAGCTGTTTTTT. Amino acid sequence: CASASGGAQTGELFF. Full variable domain (rest looked up from reference TRBV5-4 and TRBJ2-2): ETGVTQSPTHLIKTRGQQVTLRCSSQSGHNTVSWYQQALGQGPQFIFQYYREEENGRGNFPPRFSGLQFPNYSSELNVNALELDDSALYLCASASGGAQTGELFFGEGSRLTVL.

The V call is TRBV5-4, the J call TRBJ2-3; the D gene is possibly TRBD2 (7 bases). Trimming pared 4 bases from V and 2 bases from J, leaving 29 bases between. This CDR3 region has 20 residues. Germline V gives CDR1 SGHNT, CDR2 YYREEE (reference sequence). CDR3 residues: CASSPLGLSGGAIDTDTQYF. The CDR3, as DNA: TGTGCCAGCAGCCCCTTAGGCTTAAGTGGGGGGGCGATAGACACAGATACGCAGTATTTT.

The chain links TRBV6-4 to TRBJ2-1; 9 nucleotides agree with TRBD2. The CDR3 spans 14 residues. CDR1 and CDR2 (germline): MRHNA, SNTAGT. The trim removed 5 bases at V and 8 bases at J, leaving 7 bases unmatched. The CDR3 sequence is CASSRTSEADEQFF. The CDR3 nucleotides read TGTGCCAGCAGTAGGACTAGCGAGGCGGATGAGCAGTTCTTC.

Only a few counts were recorded for this clone. The rearrangement uses TRBV2 and TRBJ1-3; 7 bases fit TRBD1. This CDR3 is built from 14 residues. Losses at the gene ends were 6 bases for V and 3 bases for J; bases not matched to a gene: 5. CDR1 is SNHLY and CDR2 is FYNNEI in the germline V gene. The CDR3 is CASSAGTVGNTIYF. CDR3 coding DNA: TGTGCCAGCAGCGCCGGGACAGTTGGAAACACCATATATTTT.

The rearrangement joins TRBV27 to TRBJ2-3; 10 bases agree with TRBD2. The germline V gene encodes CDR1 MNHEY and CDR2 SMNVEV (reference sequence). After removal of 6 bases from V and 1 base from J, the junction contained 1 base not matched to a gene. CDR3 length equals 14 residues. This chain's CDR3 is CASRLAGGTDTQYF. CDR3 in DNA: TGTGCCAGCAGGCTAGCGGGAGGCACAGATACGCAGTATTTT.

The rearrangement links TRBV19 to TRBJ1-2; 11 bases are a match to TRBD1. V dropped 10 bases and J dropped 1; count of bases not matched to a gene: 11. Germline-derived CDR1 and CDR2 are LNHDA and SQIVND (reference sequence). The CDR3 sequence is 16 residues long. The DNA of the CDR3 is TGTGCCACCCTCCCCCGGGACAGGGGGATTAACTATGGCTACACCTTC. Its translation is CATLPRDRGINYGYTF.

The gene calls are TRBV4-1 and TRBJ1-2; 10 bases are shared with TRBD1. Per the germline V gene, CDR1 is MGHRA and CDR2 is YSYEKL. This CDR3 has 15 residues. V lost 3 bases, J lost 6 bases, and 7 bases stayed unmatched. The chain's CDR3 is CASSQGQGFGDGYTF. The CDR3 DNA reads TGCGCCAGCAGCCAGGGACAGGGGTTCGGAGATGGCTACACCTTC.

The rearrangement links TRBV27 to TRBJ1-1, with TRBD1 identical over 7 bases. V lost 7 bases and J lost 6; bases outside the gene matches: 17. The CDR3 has 16 amino acids. Germline-derived CDR1 and CDR2 are MNHEY and SMNVEV (reference sequence). CDR3 sequence: CASTGRDRVEGSEAFF. The CDR3 DNA follows: TGTGCCAGCACGGGCCGAGACAGGGTAGAAGGGTCTGAAGCTTTCTTT.

The genes are TRBV6-1 and TRBJ1-2; TRBD1 matches 9 bases. Germline V gene sequence: CDR1 MNHNS, CDR2 SASEGT. The V segment lost 3 bases and the J segment 5 bases; nucleotides outside the gene matches: 10. CDR3 length equals 16 residues. The CDR3 loop reads CASSEPGQGRVYGYTF. The CDR3 DNA reads as TGTGCCAGCAGTGAGCCGGGACAGGGCAGGGTTTATGGCTACACCTTC.

The chain recombines TRBV11-2 with TRBJ2-7; 7 nucleotides match TRBD1. In germline, CDR1 is SGHAT, CDR2 FQNNGV. CDR3 length: 13 residues. The V and J ends lost 8 bases and 0 bases, in that order; junction bases with no gene match: 4. This chain's CDR3 is CASGRQGSYEQYF. The DNA for the CDR3 is TGTGCCAGCGGGCGACAGGGCTCCTACGAGCAGTACTTC.

This chain connects TRBV5-1 to TRBJ2-7; TRBD2 is a possible D gene (6 bases). The CDR3 totals 15 residues. Germline V lookup: CDR1 SGHRS, CDR2 YFSETQ. Trimming took 4 bases from V and 0 from J, leaving 14 bases between them. The CDR3 bases are TGCGCCAGCAGCCCAGGGACTCACTACTCCTACGAGCAGTACTTC. Translation gives CASSPGTHYSYEQYF.

This chain connects TRBV6-6 to TRBJ1-4; a weak D match, TRBD1 (6 bases). The germline gives CDR1 MNHNY, CDR2 SVGAGI (reference sequence). This CDR3 is 14 amino acids long. Trimming took off 5 bases at V and 8 bases at J, with 15 bases between the two ends. The CDR3: CASSDTGSVEKLFF. The CDR3 coding sequence is TGTGCCAGCAGTGACACAGGGTCGGTCGAAAAACTGTTTTTT.

The chain is built from TRBV30 and TRBJ2-5; weak D call: TRBD2 (5 bases). Trimming took off 8 bases at V and 4 bases at J, with 14 bases between the two ends. The CDR3 is 12 residues long. Germline CDR1 is GTSNPN and CDR2 is SVGIG (reference sequence). CDR3: CARGIPGETQYF. CDR3 in DNA: TGTGCCCGAGGGATTCCCGGAGAGACCCAGTACTTC.